Described below is a single T cell receptor beta chain sequence and its context. The sample originates from a study of blood T cell repertoires in COVID-19. At the level of the study: Researchers got acute and convalescent COVID-19 samples from the United States, Italy and Spain.

As processed by the authors: Reference gene primer amplification in the assay estimated nucleated cell counts. The assay was immunoSEQ multiplex PCR, and TCRdb's table has in-frame clones only and misses some. For V, J and clone size, that table is used; D and trimming come from the DNA. The data show some 250,000 clones, 85% to 90% seen once. The sequence was obtained from a woman in her thirties or forties who had recovered from COVID-19. Sequencing was performed on peripheral blood.

As DNA, the CDR3 is TGTGCCAGCAGTTTTAGACAGGGTCGGACTGAAGCTTTCTTT. It encodes CASSFRQGRTEAFF. The chain links TRBV6-5 to TRBJ1-1; TRBD1 matches 7 bases. The V gene end was trimmed by 4 bases and the J gene end by 5 bases; junction bases not matched to a gene: 7. Germline V lookup: CDR1 MNHEY, CDR2 SVGAGI. This CDR3 is 14 amino acids long.